Given below is one T cell receptor beta chain in context. It has no known antigen specificity. No much larger clonotype is one base removed from it; base qualities were not supplied. The CDR3 measures 14 amino acids from cysteine to phenylalanine. The kept DNA is CDR3 alone, 42 bases in frame from the first base. V loses 4 bases of germline sequence and J loses 2 bases, and the interval between the two ends is 11 bases. For CDR1 and CDR2, the germline V gene (reference sequence) lists SEHNR and FQNEAQ. The sample's time point, from its label and the paper: baseline before first vaccination. Vaccinee samples came from UK trials COV001 and COV002, including a single-blind randomized controlled phase 2/3 trial of AZD1222 (ChAdOx1 nCoV-19) in healthy adults. Trial participant PBMC samples were collected at day 0 and day 28 after the second dose for TCRbeta chain sequencing. The CDR3 regions of human TCRbeta chains were analyzed by immunosequencing. The authors' pipeline ran thus. Repertoire TCRs were matched against a reference library of SARS-CoV-2-specific TCRs generated with the MIRA antigen-specificity platform. Breadth was defined as the fraction of unique TCRs that were SARS-CoV-2-associated. Depth was defined as the fraction of total T cells that were SARS-CoV-2-associated. Using the MIRA data, each spike-specific TCR was mapped to the spike region that the TCR reacts to and placed in a CD4 or CD8 class. Log10-transformed breadth and depth values were compared by one-way ANOVA with Sidak's multiple comparisons tests. The immuneACCESS repertoire file appears here via TCRdb, limited to in-frame rearrangements. These files lack a portion of the clones; in checked studies, under half of the deficit traces to unresolved V genes, and the cause of the others is not known. V, J and clone size derive from that table, while D and trimming were established from the DNA sequence. Within this sample are over 150,000 clones, with about nine tenths of them counted one time only. 1.5% to 2% of the sample is taken by the ten largest.

This sample was taken from a study of T cell responses to AZD1222 COVID-19 vaccine (dated by TCRdb to the early 2020s). For context, the study as a whole: Because spike-specific TCR depth and breadth did not differ between the two schedules, AZD1222 recipients who got a second dose at roughly 4 weeks were pooled with those who got a second dose at roughly 12 weeks. A total of over 230 trial participants underwent TCR sequencing, of whom about 210 received two doses of AZD1222 and around 25 received two doses of the MenACWY control vaccine. Enrollment into the trials was organized by age into subgroups of 18-55, 56-69 and 70-plus years, and those subgroups contained roughly 160, 29 and 62 TCR-sequenced participants, respectively. Points the paper makes about the study in general: After two AZD1222 doses, both the breadth and the depth of spike-specific TCRs were significantly higher than at day 0 and than in MenACWY recipients. Epitopes outside the regions mutated in the B.1.351 and B.1.1.7 variants were reportedly recognized by nearly half of the unique spike-specific TCRs. The 56-69-year group was small, and its depth increase did not reach significance, likely because of low power. No day 14 peak-response samples were available, so repertoires were characterized only after the peak T cell response. The whole spike protein was spanned by vaccine-associated CD4 TCRs, and dominant responses were seen in regions 160-218 and 743-854. Conclusions about previously exposed vaccinees are limited because only 6 or 7 AZD1222 recipients were SARS-CoV-2 seropositive at baseline. Participants were mostly white British, with more females than males. The authors suggested clonal diversity may have been underestimated.

The sample here was peripheral blood, taken on day 0 of AZD1222 vaccination. The receptor's source is an adult in good health. This sequence uses TRBV7-9 and TRBJ2-5; TRBD2 is a possible D gene, resting on 5 matching bases. This receptor carries the CDR3 CASSWTGRQETQYF. The nucleotide sequence reads TGTGCCAGCAGCTGGACTGGCCGACAAGAGACCCAGTACTTC.